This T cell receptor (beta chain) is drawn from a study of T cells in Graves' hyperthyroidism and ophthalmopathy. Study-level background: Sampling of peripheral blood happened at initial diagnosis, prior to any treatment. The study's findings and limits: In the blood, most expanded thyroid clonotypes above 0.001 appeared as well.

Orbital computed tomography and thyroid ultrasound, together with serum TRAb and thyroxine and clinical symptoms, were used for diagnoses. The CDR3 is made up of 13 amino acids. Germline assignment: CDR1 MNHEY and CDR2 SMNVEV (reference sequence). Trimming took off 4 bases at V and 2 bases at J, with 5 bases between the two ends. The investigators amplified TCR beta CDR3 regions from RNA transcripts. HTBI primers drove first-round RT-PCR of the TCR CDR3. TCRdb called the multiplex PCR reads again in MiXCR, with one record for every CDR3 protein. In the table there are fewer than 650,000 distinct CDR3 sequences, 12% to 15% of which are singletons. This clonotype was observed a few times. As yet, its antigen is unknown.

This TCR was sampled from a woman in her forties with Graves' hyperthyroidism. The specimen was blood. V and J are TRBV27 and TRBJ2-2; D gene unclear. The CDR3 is CASSSYNTGELFF. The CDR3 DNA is TGTGCCAGCAGTTCTTATAACACCGGGGAGCTGTTTTTT.